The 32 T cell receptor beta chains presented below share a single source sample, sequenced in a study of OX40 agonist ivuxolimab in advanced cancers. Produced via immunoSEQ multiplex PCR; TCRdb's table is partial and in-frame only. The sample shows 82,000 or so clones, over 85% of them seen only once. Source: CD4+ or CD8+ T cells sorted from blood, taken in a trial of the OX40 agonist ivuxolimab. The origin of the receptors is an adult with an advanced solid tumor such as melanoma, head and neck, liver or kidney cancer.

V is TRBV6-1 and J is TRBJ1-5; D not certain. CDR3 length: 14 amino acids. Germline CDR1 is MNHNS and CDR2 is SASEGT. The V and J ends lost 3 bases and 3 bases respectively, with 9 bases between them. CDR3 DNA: TGTGCCAGCAGTGAGTTCAGGAACAATCAGCCCCAGCATTTT. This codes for CASSEFRNNQPQHF.

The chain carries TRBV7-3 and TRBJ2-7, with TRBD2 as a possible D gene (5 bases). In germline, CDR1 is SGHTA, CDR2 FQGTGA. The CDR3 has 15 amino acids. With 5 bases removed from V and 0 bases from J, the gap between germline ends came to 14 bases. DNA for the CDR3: TGTGCCAGCAGCCCTCGAGGGAATAGCTCCTACGAGCAGTACTTC. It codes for CASSPRGNSSYEQYF.

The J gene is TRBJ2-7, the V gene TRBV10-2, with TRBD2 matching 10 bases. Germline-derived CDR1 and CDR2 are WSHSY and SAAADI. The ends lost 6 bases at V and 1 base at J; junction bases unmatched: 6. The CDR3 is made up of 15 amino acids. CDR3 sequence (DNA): TGCGCCAGCAGATCCGGGACTAGCGATTCCTACGAGCAGTACTTC. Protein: CASRSGTSDSYEQYF.

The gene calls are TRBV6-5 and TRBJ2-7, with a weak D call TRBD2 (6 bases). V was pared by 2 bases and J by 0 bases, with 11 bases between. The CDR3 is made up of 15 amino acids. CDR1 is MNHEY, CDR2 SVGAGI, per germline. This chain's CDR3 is CASSYGGQASYEQYF. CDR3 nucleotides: TGTGCCAGCAGTTACGGAGGGCAGGCCTCCTACGAGCAGTACTTC.

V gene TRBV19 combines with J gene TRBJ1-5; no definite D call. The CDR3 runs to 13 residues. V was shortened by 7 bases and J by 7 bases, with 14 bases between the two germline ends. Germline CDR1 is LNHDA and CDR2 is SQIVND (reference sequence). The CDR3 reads CASTSPTGQPQHF. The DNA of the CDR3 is TGTGCCAGTACCTCACCTACCGGACAGCCCCAGCATTTT.

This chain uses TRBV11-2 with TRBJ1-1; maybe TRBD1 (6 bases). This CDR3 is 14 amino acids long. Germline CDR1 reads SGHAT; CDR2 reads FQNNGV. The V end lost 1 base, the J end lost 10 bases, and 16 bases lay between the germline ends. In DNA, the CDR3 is TGTGCCAGCAGCTTAGGACAGGCCCACGGGGGAGCTTTCTTT. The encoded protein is CASSLGQAHGGAFF.

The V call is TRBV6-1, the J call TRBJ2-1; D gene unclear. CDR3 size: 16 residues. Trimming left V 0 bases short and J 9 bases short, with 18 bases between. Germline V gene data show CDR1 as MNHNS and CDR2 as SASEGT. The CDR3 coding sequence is TGTGCCAGCAGTGAAGCCGAGTGGCGGTATTACGCTGAGCAGTTCTTC. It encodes CASSEAEWRYYAEQFF.

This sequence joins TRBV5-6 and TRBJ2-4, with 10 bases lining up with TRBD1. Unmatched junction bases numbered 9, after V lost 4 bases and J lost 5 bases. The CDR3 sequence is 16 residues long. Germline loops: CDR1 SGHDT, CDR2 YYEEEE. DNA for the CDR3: TGTGCCAGCAGCCCGGGACAGGGGTCCAGTCAAAACATTCAGTACTTC. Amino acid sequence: CASSPGQGSSQNIQYF.

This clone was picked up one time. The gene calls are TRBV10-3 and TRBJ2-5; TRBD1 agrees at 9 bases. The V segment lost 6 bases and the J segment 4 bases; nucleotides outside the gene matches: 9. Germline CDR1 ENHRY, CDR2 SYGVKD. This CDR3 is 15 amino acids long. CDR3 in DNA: TGTGCCATCAGCAGTCCCGGACAGGGGCTAGAGACCCAGTACTTC. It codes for CAISSPGQGLETQYF.

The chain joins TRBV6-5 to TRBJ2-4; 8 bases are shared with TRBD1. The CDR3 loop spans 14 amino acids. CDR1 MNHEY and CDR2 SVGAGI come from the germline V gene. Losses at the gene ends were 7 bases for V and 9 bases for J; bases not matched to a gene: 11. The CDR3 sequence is CASTRDRGGGIQYF. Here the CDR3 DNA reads TGTGCCAGCACCCGCGACAGGGGAGGTGGCATTCAGTACTTC.

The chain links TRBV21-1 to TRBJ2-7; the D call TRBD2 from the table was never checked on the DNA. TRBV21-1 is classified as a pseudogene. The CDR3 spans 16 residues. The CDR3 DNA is TGTGCCAGCAGCACAGCAGATCCGGGTCCTAAGGACGAGCAGTACTTC. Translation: CASSTADPGPKDEQYF.

CDR3 sequence reads: CASSFTGFDQPQHF. The CDR3 DNA sequence: TGTGCCAGCAGTTTTACAGGGTTTGATCAGCCCCAGCATTTT. The chain combines TRBV6-1 with TRBJ1-5; TRBD1 is a possible D gene (6 bases). This CDR3 contains 14 residues. V lost 5 bases to trimming and J lost 5 bases, with 13 bases between them. Germline V gives CDR1 MNHNS, CDR2 SASEGT.

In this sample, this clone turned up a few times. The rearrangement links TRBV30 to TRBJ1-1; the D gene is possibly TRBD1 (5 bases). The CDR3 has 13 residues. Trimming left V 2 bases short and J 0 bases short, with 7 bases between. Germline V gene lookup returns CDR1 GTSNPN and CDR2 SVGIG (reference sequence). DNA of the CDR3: TGTGCCTGGAGTCTGGACATGAACACTGAAGCTTTCTTT. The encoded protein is CAWSLDMNTEAFF.

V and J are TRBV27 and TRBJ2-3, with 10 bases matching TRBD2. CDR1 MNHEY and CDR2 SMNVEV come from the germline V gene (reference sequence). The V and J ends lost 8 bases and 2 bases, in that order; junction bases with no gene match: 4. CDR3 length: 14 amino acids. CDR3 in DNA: TGTGCCAGCCGTAGCGGGGGGCACACAGATACGCAGTATTTT. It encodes CASRSGGHTDTQYF.

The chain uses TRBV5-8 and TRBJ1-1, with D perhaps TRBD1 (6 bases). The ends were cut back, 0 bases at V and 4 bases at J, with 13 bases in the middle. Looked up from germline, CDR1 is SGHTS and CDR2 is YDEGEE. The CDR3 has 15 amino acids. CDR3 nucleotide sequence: TGTGCCAGCAGCTTGGATAACAGGGTGGGCACTGAAGCTTTCTTT. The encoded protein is CASSLDNRVGTEAFF.

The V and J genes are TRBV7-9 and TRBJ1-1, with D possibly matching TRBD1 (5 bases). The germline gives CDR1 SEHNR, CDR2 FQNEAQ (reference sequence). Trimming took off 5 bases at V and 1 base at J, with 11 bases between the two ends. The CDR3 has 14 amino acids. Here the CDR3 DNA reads TGTGCCAGCAGCATCGGGGCCCAGAACACTGAAGCTTTCTTT. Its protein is CASSIGAQNTEAFF.

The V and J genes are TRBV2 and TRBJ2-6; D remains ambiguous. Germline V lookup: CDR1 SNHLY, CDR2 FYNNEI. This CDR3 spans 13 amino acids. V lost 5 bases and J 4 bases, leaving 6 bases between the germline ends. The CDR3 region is CASSPTGANVLTF. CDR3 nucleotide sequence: TGTGCCAGCAGTCCTACAGGGGCCAACGTCCTGACTTTC.

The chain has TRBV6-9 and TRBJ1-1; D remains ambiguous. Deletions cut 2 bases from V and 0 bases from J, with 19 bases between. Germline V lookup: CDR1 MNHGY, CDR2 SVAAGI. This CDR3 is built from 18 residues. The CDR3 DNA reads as TGTGCCAGCAGTTATCCCAAGCAAGGTAACAGCATGAACACTGAAGCTTTCTTT. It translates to CASSYPKQGNSMNTEAFF.

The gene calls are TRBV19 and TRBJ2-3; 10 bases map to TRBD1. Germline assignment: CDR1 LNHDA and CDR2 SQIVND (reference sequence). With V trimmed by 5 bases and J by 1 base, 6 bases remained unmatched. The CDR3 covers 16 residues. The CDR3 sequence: CASSLGQGSGTDTQYF. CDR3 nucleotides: TGTGCCAGTAGTCTGGGACAGGGGAGCGGCACAGATACGCAGTATTTT.

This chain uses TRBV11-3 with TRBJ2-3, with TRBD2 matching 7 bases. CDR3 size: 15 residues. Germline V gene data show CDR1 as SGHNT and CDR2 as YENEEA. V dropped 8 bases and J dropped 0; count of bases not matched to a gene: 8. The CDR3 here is CASRTGGGSTDTQYF. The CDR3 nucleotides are TGTGCCAGCCGCACTGGCGGGGGTAGCACAGATACGCAGTATTTT.

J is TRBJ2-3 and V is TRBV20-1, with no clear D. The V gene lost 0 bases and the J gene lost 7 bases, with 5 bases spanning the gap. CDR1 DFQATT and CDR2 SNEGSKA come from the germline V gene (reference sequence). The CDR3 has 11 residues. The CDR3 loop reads CSARDSHTQYF. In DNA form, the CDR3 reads TGCAGTGCTAGAGATAGCCATACGCAGTATTTT.

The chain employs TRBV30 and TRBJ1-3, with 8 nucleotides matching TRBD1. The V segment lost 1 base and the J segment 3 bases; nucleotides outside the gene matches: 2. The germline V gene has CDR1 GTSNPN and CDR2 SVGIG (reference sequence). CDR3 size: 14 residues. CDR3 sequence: CAWSGTGHGNTIYF. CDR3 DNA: TGTGCCTGGAGTGGGACAGGGCATGGAAACACCATATATTTT.

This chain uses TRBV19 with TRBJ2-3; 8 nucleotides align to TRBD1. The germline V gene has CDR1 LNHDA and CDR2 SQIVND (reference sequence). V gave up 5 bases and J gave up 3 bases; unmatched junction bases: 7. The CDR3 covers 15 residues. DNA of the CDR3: TGTGCCAGTAGTGGTAGGAGGACAGGGACAGATACGCAGTATTTT. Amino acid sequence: CASSGRRTGTDTQYF.

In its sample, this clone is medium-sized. CDR3 loop: CASSPLPGDSGNTIYF. The CDR3 DNA reads as TGTGCCAGCTCACCACTTCCAGGGGACTCTGGAAACACCATATATTTT. The chain recombines TRBV18 with TRBJ1-3, with D tentatively TRBD1 (6 bases). CDR1 and CDR2 from the germline V gene are KGHSH and LQKENI. V lost 1 base to trimming and J lost 0 bases, with 10 bases between them. The length of the CDR3 is 16 residues.

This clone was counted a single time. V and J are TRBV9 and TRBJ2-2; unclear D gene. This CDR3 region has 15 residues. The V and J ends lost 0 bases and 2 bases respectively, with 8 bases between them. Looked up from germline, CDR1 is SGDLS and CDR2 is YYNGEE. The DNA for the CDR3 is TGTGCCAGCAGCGTAGAGCTTTTTAACACCGGGGAGCTGTTTTTT. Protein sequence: CASSVELFNTGELFF. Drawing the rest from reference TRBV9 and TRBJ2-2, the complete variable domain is DSGVTQTPKHLITATGQRVTLRCSPRSGDLSVYWYQQSLDQGLQFLIQYYNGEERAKGNILERFSAQQFPDLHSELNLSSLELGDSALYFCASSVELFNTGELFFGEGSRLTVL.

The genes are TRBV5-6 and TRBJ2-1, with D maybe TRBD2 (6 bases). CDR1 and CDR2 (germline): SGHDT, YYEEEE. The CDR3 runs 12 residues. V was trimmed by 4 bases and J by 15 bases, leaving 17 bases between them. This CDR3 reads CASSRGLTSPFF. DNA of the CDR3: TGTGCCAGCAGCCGGGGGTTAACCTCTCCGTTCTTC. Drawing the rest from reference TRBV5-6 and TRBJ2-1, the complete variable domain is DAGVTQSPTHLIKTRGQQVTLRCSPKSGHDTVSWYQQALGQGPQFIFQYYEEEERQRGNFPDRFSGHQFPNYSSELNVNALLLGDSALYLCASSRGLTSPFFGPGTRLTVL.

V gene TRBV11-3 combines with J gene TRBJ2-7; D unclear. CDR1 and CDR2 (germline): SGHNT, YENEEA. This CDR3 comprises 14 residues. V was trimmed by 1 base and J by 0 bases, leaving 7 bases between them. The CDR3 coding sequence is TGTGCCAGCAGCTTAGGTGTCTCCTCCTACGAGCAGTACTTC. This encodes CASSLGVSSYEQYF.

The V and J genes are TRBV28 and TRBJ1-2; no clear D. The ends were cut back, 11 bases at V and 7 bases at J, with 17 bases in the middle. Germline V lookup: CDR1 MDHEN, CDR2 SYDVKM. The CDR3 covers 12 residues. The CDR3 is CASYPRNGGYTF. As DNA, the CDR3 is TGTGCCTCCTATCCCCGAAACGGTGGCTACACCTTC.

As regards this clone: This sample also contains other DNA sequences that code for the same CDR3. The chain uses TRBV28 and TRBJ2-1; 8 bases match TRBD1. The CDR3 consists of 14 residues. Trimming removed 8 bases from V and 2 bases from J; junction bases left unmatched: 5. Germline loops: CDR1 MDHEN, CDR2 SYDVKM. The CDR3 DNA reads TGTGCCAGCTCCTGGGGACAGGCCTACAATGAGCAGTTCTTC. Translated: CASSWGQAYNEQFF.

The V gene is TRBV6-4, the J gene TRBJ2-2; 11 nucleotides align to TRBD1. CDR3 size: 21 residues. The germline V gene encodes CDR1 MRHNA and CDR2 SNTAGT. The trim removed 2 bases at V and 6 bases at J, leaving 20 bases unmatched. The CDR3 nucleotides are TGTGCCAGCAGTGACGCACATTTTTCCCGGGACAGGGGGTTTTTGGCCGGGGAGCTGTTTTTT. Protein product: CASSDAHFSRDRGFLAGELFF.

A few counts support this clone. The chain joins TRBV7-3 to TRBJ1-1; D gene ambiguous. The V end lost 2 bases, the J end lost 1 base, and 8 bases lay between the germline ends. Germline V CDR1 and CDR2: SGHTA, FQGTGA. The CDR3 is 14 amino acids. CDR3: CASSLGKGNTEAFF. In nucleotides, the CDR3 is TGTGCCAGCAGCTTAGGGAAGGGGAACACTGAAGCTTTCTTT.

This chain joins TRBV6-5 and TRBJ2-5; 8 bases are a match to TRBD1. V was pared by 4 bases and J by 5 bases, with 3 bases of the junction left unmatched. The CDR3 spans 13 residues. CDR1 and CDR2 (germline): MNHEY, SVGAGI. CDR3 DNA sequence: TGTGCCAGCAGTTCCACAGGGGGGGAGACCCAGTACTTC. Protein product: CASSSTGGETQYF.